The table lists the clone carrying this T cell receptor beta chain with many counts. These data are taken from a study of T-cell reconstitution after alpha-beta-depleted transplantation in children. Unique molecular identifiers tagged the TCRbeta library. TCRdb reprocessed the PCR reads with MiXCR, giving one entry per CDR3 protein. The table has approximately 91,000 distinct CDR3 sequences, 7.5% to 9.5% seen once. Germline values: CDR1 GTSNPN, CDR2 SVGIG (reference sequence). The ends lost 5 bases at V and 7 bases at J; junction bases unmatched: 0. The CDR3 is made up of 11 amino acids. This clonotype was sampled from a human donor who donated a stem cell graft to a child with congenital amegakaryocytic thrombocytopenia. Sequencing used PBMCs from the stem cell graft donor, obtained from the stem cell graft. The chain couples TRBV30 to TRBJ1-5; 9 bases are a match to TRBD1. CDR3 region: CAWGQGQPQHF. The CDR3 bases are TGTGCCTGGGGACAGGGGCAGCCCCAGCATTTT.